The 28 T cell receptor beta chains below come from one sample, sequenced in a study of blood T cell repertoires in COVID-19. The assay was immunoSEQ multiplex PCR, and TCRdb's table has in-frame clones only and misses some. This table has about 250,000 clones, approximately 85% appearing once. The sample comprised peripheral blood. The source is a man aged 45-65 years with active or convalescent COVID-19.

In DNA form, the CDR3 reads TGCAGTGCTAGTCAGGGAGGCACCACAGATACGCAGTATTTT. This translates into CSASQGGTTDTQYF. The chain employs TRBV20-1 and TRBJ2-3; perhaps TRBD2 as D (6 bases). The germline CDR1 and CDR2 sequences are DFQATT and SNEGSKA (reference sequence). This CDR3 is built from 14 residues. Trimming pared 3 bases from V and 2 bases from J, leaving 12 bases between.

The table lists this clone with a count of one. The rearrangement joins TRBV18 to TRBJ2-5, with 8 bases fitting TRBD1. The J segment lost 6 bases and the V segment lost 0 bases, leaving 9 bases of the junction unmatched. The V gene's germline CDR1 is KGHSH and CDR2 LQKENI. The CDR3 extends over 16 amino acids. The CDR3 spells CASSPPTQGASKTQYF. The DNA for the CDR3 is TGTGCCAGCTCACCACCGACCCAGGGGGCGTCAAAGACCCAGTACTTC.

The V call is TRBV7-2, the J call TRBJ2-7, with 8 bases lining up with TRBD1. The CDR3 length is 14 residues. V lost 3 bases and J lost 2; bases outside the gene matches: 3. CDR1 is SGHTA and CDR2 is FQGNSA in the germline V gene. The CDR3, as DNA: TGTGCCAGCAGCTTGGCGACAGGGGCCTACGAGCAGTACTTC. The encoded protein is CASSLATGAYEQYF.

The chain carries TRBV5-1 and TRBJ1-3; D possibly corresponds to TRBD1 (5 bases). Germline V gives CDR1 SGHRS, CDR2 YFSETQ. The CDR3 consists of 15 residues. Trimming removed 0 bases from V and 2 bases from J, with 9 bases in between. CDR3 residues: CASSLAGQAGNTIYF. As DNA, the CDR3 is TGCGCCAGCAGCTTGGCAGGGCAGGCTGGAAACACCATATATTTT.

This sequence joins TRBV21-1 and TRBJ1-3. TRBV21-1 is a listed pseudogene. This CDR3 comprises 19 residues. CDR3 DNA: TGTGCCAGCAGCAAAGCGCGGGGGACGGCGGTGAGCTCTGGAAACACCATATATTTT. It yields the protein CASSKARGTAVSSGNTIYF.

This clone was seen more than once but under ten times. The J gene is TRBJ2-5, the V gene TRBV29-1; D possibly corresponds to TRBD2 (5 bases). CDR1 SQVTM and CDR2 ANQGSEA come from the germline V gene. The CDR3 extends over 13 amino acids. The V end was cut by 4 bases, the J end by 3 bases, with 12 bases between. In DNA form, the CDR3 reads TGCAGCGTTGTCGGTCCGGGGAAAGAGACCCAGTACTTC. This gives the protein CSVVGPGKETQYF.

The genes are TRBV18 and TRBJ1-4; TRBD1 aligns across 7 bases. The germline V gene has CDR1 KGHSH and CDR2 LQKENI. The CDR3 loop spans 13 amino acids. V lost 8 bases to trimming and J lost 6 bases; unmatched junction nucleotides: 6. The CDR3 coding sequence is TGTGCCAGCCCCCCCGGGACAGATGAAAAACTGTTTTTT. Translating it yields CASPPGTDEKLFF.

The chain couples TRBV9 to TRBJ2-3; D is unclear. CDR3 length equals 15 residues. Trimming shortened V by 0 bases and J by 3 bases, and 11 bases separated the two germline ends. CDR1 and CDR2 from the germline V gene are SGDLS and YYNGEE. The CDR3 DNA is TGTGCCAGCAGCGTAGTACCACAGAATACAGATACGCAGTATTTT. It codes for CASSVVPQNTDTQYF.

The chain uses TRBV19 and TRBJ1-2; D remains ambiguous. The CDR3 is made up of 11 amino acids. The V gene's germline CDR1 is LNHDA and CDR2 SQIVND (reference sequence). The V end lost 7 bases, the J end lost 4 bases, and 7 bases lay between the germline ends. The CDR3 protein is CASMAGYGYTF. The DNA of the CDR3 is TGTGCCAGTATGGCGGGCTATGGCTACACCTTC.

The CDR3, as DNA: TGTGCCAGTAGTATTCCAGGGGGCACTAATGAAAAACTGTTTTTT. Protein: CASSIPGGTNEKLFF. J is TRBJ1-4 and V is TRBV19; TRBD1 agrees at 8 bases. The germline V gene encodes CDR1 LNHDA and CDR2 SQIVND (reference sequence). The CDR3 totals 15 residues. Trimming took 3 bases from V and 2 from J; bases not matched to a gene: 2.

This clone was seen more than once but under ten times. The CDR3 spells CASSGTSSYEQYF. In DNA form, the CDR3 reads TGTGCCAGCAGCGGGACTAGCTCCTACGAGCAGTACTTC. V gene TRBV3-1 (or the pseudogene TRBV3-2) combines with J gene TRBJ2-7; 8 bases line up with TRBD2. The CDR3 is 13 residues long. Trimming cost V 5 bases and J 0 bases; bases outside gene matches: 0. Germline lookup yields CDR1 LGHDT and CDR2 YNNKEL (reference sequence).

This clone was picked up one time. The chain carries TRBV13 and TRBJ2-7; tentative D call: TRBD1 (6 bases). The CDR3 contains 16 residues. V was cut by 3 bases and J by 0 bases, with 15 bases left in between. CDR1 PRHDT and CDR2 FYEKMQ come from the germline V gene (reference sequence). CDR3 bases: TGTGCCAGCAGCTTCCGACAGGCGGGCCGCTCCTACGAGCAGTACTTC. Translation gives CASSFRQAGRSYEQYF.

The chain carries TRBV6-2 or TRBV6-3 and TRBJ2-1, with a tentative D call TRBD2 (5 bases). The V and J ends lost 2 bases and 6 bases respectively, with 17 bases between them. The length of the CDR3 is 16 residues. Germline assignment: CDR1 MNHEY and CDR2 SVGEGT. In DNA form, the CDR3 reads TGTGCCAGCAGTTACGGAGCGGCCCCCCCTCCCAATGAGCAGTTCTTC. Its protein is CASSYGAAPPPNEQFF.

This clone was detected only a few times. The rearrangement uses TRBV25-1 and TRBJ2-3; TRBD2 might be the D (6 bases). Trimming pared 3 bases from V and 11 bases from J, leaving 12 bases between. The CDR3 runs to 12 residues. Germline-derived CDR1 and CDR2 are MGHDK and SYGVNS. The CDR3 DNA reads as TGTGCCAGCAGTGAGGGACTGAGTGGGCAGTATTTT. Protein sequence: CASSEGLSGQYF.

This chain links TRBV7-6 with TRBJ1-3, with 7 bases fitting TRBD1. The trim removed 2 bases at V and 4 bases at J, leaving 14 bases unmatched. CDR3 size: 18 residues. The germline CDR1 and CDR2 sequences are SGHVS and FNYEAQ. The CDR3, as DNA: TGTGCCAGCAGCTTATCTGTTGGAGGGGGCGCTGGAGGAAACACCATATATTTT. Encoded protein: CASSLSVGGGAGGNTIYF.

The chain's CDR3 is CASEPRDRGFTGELFF. The CDR3 DNA sequence: TGTGCCAGCGAGCCAAGGGACAGGGGGTTTACCGGGGAGCTGTTTTTT. V usage is TRBV19 and J usage is TRBJ2-2; 11 positions match TRBD1. Germline V gene sequence: CDR1 LNHDA, CDR2 SQIVND (reference sequence). The V gene end was trimmed by 9 bases and the J gene end by 5 bases; junction bases not matched to a gene: 11. The CDR3 contains 16 residues.

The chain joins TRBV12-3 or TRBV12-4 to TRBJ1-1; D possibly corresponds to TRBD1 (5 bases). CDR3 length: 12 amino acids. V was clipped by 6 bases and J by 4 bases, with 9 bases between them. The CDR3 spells CASSWGVTEAFF. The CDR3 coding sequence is TGTGCCAGCAGCTGGGGGGTCACTGAAGCTTTCTTT.

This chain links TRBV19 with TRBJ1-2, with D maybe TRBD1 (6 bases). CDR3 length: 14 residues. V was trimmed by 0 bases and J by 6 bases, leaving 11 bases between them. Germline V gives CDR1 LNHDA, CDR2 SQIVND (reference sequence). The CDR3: CASSIDQGINGYTF. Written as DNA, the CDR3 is TGTGCCAGTAGTATAGATCAGGGGATAAATGGCTACACCTTC.

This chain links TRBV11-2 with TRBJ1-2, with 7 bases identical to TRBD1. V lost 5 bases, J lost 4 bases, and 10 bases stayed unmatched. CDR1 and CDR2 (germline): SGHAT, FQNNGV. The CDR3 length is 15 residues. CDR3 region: CASSPEPTGTYGYTF. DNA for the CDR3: TGTGCCAGCAGCCCTGAACCGACAGGGACCTATGGCTACACCTTC.

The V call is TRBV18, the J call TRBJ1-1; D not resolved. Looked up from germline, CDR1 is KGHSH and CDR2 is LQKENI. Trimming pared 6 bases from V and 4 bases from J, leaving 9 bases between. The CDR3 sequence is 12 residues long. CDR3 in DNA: TGTGCCAGCTCGCTCAGTGCCACTGAAGCTTTCTTT. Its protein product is CASSLSATEAFF. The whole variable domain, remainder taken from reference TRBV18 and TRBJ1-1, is NAGVMQNPRHLVRRRGQEARLRCSPMKGHSHVYWYRQLPEEGLKFMVYLQKENIIDESGMPKERFSAEFPKEGPSILRIQQVVRGDSAAYFCASSLSATEAFFGQGTRLTVV.

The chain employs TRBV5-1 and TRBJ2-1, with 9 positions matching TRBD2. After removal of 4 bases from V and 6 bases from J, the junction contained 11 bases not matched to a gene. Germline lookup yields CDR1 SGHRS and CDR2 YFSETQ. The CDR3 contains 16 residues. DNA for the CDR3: TGCGCCAGCAGCCCCCGACTAGCGGACCCCGGCAATGAGCAGTTCTTC. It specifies CASSPRLADPGNEQFF. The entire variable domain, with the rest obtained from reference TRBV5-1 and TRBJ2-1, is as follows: KAGVTQTPRYLIKTRGQQVTLSCSPISGHRSVSWYQQTPGQGLQFLFEYFSETQRNKGNFPGRFSGRQFSNSRSEMNVSTLELGDSALYLCASSPRLADPGNEQFFGPGTRLTVL.

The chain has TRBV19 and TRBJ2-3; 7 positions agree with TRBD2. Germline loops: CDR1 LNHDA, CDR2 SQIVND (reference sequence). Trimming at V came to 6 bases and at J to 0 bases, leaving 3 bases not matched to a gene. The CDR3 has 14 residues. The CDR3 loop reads CASSRTRSTDTQYF. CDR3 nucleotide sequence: TGTGCCAGTAGCCGGACTAGAAGCACAGATACGCAGTATTTT.

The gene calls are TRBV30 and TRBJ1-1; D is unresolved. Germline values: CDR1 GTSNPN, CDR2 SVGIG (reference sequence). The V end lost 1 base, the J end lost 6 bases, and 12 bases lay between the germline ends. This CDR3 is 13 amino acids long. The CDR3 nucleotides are TGTGCCTGGAGTGGGGCAGGTGGCCCTGAAGCTTTCTTT. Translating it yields CAWSGAGGPEAFF. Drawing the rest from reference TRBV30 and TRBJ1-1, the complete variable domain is SQTIHQWPATLVQPVGSPLSLECTVEGTSNPNLYWYRQAAGRGLQLLFYSVGIGQISSEVPQNLSASRPQDRQFILSSKKLLLSDSGFYLCAWSGAGGPEAFFGQGTRLTVV.

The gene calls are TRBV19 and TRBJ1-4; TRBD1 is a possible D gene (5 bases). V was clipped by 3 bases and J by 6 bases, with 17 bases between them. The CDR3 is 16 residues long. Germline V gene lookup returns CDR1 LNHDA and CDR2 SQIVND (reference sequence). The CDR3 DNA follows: TGTGCCAGTAGTATCTCCTGGGGGACTTGGGATGAAAAACTGTTTTTT. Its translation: CASSISWGTWDEKLFF.

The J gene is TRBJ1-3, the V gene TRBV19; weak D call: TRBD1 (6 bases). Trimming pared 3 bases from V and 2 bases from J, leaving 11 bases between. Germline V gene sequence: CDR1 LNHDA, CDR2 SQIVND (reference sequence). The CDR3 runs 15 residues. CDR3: CASSMVRGPGNTIYF. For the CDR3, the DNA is TGTGCCAGTAGTATGGTCAGGGGACCTGGAAACACCATATATTTT.

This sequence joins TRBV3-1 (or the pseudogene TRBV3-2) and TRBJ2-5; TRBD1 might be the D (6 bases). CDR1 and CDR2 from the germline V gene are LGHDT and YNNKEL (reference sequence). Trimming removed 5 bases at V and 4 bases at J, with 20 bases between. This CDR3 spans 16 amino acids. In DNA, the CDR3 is TGTGCCAGCAGCGCCAGGGGAGCAGGGGCCGGAGAGACCCAGTACTTC. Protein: CASSARGAGAGETQYF.

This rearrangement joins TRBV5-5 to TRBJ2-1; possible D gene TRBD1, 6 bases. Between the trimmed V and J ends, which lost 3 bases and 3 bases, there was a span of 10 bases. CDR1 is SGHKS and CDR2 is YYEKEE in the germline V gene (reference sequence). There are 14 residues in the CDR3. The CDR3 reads CASSSSTGYNEQFF. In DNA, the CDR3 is TGTGCCAGCAGCTCGTCGACAGGCTACAATGAGCAGTTCTTC.

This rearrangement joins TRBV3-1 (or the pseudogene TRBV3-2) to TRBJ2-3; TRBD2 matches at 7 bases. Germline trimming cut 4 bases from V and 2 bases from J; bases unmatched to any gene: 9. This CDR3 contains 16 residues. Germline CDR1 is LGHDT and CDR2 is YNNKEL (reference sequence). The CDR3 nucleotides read TGTGCCAGCAGCCTCAACCCAGCGGGACTCACAGATACGCAGTATTTT. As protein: CASSLNPAGLTDTQYF.